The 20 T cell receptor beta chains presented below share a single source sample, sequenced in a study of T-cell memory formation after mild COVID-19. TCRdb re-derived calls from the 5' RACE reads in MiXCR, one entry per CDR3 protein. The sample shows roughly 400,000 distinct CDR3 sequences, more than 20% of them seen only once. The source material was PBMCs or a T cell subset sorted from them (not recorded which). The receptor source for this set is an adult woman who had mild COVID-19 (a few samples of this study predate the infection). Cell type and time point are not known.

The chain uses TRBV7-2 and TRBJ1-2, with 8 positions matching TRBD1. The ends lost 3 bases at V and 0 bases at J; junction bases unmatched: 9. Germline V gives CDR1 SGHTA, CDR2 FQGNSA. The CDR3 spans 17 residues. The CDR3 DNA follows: TGTGCCAGCAGCTTCGACTATGGGACAGGACCTAACTATGGCTACACCTTC. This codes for CASSFDYGTGPNYGYTF.

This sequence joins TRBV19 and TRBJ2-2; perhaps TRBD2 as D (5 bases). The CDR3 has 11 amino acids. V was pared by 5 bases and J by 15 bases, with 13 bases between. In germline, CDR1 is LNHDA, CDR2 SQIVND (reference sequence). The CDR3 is CASSFPPGVFF. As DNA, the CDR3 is TGTGCCAGTAGTTTCCCCCCCGGGGTGTTTTTT.

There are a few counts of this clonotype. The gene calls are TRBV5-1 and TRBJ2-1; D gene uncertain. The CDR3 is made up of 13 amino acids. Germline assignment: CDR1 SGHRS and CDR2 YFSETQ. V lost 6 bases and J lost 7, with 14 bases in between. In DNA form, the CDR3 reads TGCGCCAGCACCCTATCCGGTGGGAATGAGCAGTTCTTC. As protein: CASTLSGGNEQFF.

CDR3 nucleotide sequence: TGTGCCATCAGTGCCTTACAGGGACCTGAAGCTTTCTTT. Its translation is CAISALQGPEAFF. The V call is TRBV10-3, the J call TRBJ1-1, with TRBD1 as a possible D gene (6 bases). Germline CDR1 is ENHRY and CDR2 is SYGVKD. The CDR3 loop spans 13 amino acids. V was clipped by 4 bases and J by 6 bases, with 12 bases between them.

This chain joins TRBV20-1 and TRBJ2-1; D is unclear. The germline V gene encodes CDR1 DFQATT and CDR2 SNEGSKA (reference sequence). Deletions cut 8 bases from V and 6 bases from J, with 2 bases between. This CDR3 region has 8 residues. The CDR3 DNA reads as TGCAGTCTCAATGAGCAGTTCTTC. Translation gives CSLNEQFF.

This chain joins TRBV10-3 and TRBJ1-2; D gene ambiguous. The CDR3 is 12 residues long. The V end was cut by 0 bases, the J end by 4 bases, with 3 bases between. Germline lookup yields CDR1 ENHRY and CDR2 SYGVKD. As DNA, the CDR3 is TGTGCCATCAGTGAGTCTGGCTATGGCTACACCTTC. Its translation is CAISESGYGYTF.

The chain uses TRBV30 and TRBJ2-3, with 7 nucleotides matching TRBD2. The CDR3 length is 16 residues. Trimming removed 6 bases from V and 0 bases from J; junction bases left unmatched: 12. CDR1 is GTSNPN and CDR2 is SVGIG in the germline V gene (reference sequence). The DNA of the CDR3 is TGTGCCTGCCGAACCCGACTAGCAGCTAGCACAGATACGCAGTATTTT. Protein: CACRTRLAASTDTQYF.

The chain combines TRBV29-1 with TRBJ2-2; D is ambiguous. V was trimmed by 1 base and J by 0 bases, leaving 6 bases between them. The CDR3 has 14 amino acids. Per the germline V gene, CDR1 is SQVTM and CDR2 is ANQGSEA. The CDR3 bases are TGCAGCGTTGAAGGCAGGCCGAACACCGGGGAGCTGTTTTTT. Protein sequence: CSVEGRPNTGELFF.

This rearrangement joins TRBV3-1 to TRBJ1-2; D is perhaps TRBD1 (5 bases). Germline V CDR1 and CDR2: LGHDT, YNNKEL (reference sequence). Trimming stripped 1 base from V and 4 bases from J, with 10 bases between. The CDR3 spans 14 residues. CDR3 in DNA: TGTGCCAGCAGCCAAGTAACAGGCCTCTATGGCTACACCTTC. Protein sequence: CASSQVTGLYGYTF.

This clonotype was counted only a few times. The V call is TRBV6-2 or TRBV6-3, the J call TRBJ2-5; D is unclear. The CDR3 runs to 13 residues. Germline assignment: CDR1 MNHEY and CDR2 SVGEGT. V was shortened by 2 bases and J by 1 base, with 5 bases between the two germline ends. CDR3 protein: CASSYGSQETQYF. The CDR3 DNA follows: TGTGCCAGCAGTTACGGCAGCCAAGAGACCCAGTACTTC.

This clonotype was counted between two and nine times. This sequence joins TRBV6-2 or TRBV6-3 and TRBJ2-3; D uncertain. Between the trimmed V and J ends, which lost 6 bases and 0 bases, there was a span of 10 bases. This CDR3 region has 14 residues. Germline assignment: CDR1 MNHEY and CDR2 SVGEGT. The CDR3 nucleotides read TGTGCCAGCAGCAGAGTCCCTAGCACAGATACGCAGTATTTT. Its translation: CASSRVPSTDTQYF.

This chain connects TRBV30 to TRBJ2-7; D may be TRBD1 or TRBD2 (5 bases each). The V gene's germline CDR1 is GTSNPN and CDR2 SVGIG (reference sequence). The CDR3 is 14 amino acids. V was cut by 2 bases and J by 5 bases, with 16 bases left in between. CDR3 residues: CAWSWGSGSNEQYF. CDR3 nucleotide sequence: TGTGCCTGGAGTTGGGGGTCGGGGTCCAACGAGCAGTACTTC.

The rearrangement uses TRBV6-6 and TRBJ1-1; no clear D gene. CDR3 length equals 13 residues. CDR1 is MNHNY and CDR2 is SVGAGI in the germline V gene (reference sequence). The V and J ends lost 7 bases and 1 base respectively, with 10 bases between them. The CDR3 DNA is TGTGCCAGCATCGTAAGGGCGAACACTGAAGCTTTCTTT. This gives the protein CASIVRANTEAFF.

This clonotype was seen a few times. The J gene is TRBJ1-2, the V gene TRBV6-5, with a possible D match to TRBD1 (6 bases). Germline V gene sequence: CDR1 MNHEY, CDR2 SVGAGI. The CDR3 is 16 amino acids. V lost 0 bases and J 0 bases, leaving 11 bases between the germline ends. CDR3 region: CASSYSGGGSNYGYTF. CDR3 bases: TGTGCCAGCAGTTACTCTGGGGGCGGATCTAACTATGGCTACACCTTC.

CDR3 sequence (DNA): TGTGCCAGCAGCCAGGACGGGCAGGCCCTTAGCACAGATACGCAGTATTTT. It specifies CASSQDGQALSTDTQYF. V and J are TRBV7-3 and TRBJ2-3; D call uncertain. Germline lookup yields CDR1 SGHTA and CDR2 FQGTGA. V was shortened by 5 bases and J by 0 bases, with 18 bases between the two germline ends. The length of the CDR3 is 17 residues.

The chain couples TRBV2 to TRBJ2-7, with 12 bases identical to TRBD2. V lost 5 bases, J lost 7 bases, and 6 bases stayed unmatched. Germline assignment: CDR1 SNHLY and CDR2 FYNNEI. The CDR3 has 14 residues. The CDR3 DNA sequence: TGTGCCAGCAGTCTAGCGGGAGGGCCGGGTGAGCAGTACTTC. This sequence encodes CASSLAGGPGEQYF.

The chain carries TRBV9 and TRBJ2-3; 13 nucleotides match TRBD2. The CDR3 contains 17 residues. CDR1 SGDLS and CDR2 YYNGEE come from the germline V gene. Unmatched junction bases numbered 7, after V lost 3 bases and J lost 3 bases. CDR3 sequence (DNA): TGTGCCAGCAGCGCTCAGACTAGCGGGAGGCCAACAGATACGCAGTATTTT. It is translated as CASSAQTSGRPTDTQYF.

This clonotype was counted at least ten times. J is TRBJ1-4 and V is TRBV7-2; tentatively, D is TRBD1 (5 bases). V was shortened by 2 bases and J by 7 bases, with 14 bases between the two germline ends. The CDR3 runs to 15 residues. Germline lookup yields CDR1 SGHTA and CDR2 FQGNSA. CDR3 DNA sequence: TGTGCCAGCAGCTTAAGCCCGGACACTGGTGAAAAACTGTTTTTT. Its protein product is CASSLSPDTGEKLFF. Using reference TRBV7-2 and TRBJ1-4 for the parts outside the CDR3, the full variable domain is GAGVSQSPSNKVTEKGKDVELRCDPISGHTALYWYRQSLGQGLEFLIYFQGNSAPDKSGLPSDRFSAERTGGSVSTLTIQRTQQEDSAVYLCASSLSPDTGEKLFFGSGTQLSVL.

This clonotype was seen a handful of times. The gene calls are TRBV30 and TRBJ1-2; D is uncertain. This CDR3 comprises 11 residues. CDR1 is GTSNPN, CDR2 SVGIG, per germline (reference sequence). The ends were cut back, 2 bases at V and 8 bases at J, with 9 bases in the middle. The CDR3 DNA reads TGTGCCTGGAGTCCCGGCGAGGGCTACACCTTC. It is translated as CAWSPGEGYTF.

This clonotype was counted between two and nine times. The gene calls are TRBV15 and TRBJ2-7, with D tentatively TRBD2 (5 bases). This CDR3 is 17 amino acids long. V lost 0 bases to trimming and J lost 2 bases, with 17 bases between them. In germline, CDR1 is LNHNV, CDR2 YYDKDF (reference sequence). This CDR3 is CATSRDRLGRRTYEQYF. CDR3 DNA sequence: TGTGCCACCAGCAGAGACCGATTGGGTCGGAGGACCTACGAGCAGTACTTC.